This is a list of T cell receptor beta chains from one sample in a study of cytomegalovirus exposure and HLA in healthy donors. This table comes from immunoSEQ multiplex PCR, and its TCRdb copy is limited to in-frame clones, with some not included. The sample has 210,000 or so clones, approximately 80% seen once. Sequencing was performed on PBMCs. These receptors were taken from a girl aged 5-17 years in good health and CMV-seronegative. CDR3s include the opening cysteine and the closing phenylalanine or tryptophan. D genes are given only for firm matches. The size field is filled for only some rows; it gives once, few, many or a size class.

J: TRBJ2-1
V: TRBV25-1
D: TRBD2
length: 14
size: NA
DNA: TGTGCCAGCAGTGGTAGCGGGGTATACAATGAGCAGTTCTTC
CDR3: CASSGSGVYNEQFF

J: TRBJ2-7
V: TRBV6-1
D: NA
length: 13
size: NA
DNA: TGTGCCAGCAGTGAAGGGGCCTCCTACGAGCAGTACTTC
CDR3: CASSEGASYEQYF

J: TRBJ2-1
V: TRBV5-8
D: NA
length: 16
size: NA
DNA: TGTGCCAGCAGCGTGGGTCTCCCGGGGTCCTACAATGAGCAGTTCTTC
CDR3: CASSVGLPGSYNEQFF

J: TRBJ2-1
V: TRBV27
D: TRBD1
length: 15
size: NA
DNA: TGTGCCAGCAGCTGGGACAGGGTAAATCACAATGAGCAGTTCTTC
CDR3: CASSWDRVNHNEQFF

J: TRBJ2-1
V: TRBV7-3
D: NA
length: 13
size: once
DNA: TGTGCCAGCAGCTTAAAGGGGGGGGCAGCGCAGTTCTTC
CDR3: CASSLKGGAAQFF

J: TRBJ2-3
V: TRBV7-3
D: TRBD2
length: 14
size: NA
DNA: TGTGCCAGCAGCTCAACGGGGGGACCAGGTACGCAGTATTTT
CDR3: CASSSTGGPGTQYF

J: TRBJ2-7
V: TRBV2
D: TRBD2
length: 16
size: NA
DNA: TGTGCCAGCAGTGAAGTCGCACTAGCGGGAGTAGGTGAGCAGTACTTC
CDR3: CASSEVALAGVGEQYF

J: TRBJ2-1
V: TRBV23-1
D: NA
length: 13
size: NA
DNA: TGCGCCAGCAGTCCCACGGAGGGTTGTGAGCAGTTCTTC
CDR3: CASSPTEGCEQFF

J: TRBJ1-1
V: TRBV7-9
D: NA
length: 14
size: NA
DNA: TGTTCCAGCAGCTTATCACAGGGGAACACTGAAGCTTTCTTT
CDR3: CSSSLSQGNTEAFF

J: TRBJ2-1
V: TRBV30
D: NA
length: 14
size: NA
DNA: TGTGCCTGGAGTGTGACAGCCACAGACAATGAGCAGTTCTTC
CDR3: CAWSVTATDNEQFF

J: TRBJ1-5
V: TRBV10-1
D: TRBD1
length: 12
size: NA
DNA: TGCGCCGGGGGGACAGGTAATCAGCCCCAGCATTTT
CDR3: CAGGTGNQPQHF

J: TRBJ1-4
V: TRBV30
D: NA
length: 14
size: NA
DNA: TGTGCCTGGAAACAGGGTCCAACTAATGAAAAACTGTTTTTT
CDR3: CAWKQGPTNEKLFF

J: TRBJ2-7
V: TRBV5-4
D: TRBD1
length: 15
size: NA
DNA: TGTGCCAGCAGCCGTGGGACAGACCTAATGAGGGAGCAGTACTTC
CDR3: CASSRGTDLMREQYF

J: TRBJ2-1
V: TRBV28
D: TRBD2
length: 13
size: NA
DNA: TGTGCCAGCAGTGCTAGCGGGAGGGTTGAGCAGTTCTTC
CDR3: CASSASGRVEQFF

J: TRBJ1-3
V: TRBV7-6
D: NA
length: 15
size: NA
DNA: TGTGCCAGCAGCCCTCAGGGGAACTCTGGAAACACCATATATTTT
CDR3: CASSPQGNSGNTIYF

J: TRBJ1-2
V: TRBV15
D: NA
length: 13
size: NA
DNA: TGTGCCACCAGCAGAGGGCAGGAATATGGCTACACCTTC
CDR3: CATSRGQEYGYTF

J: TRBJ2-7
V: TRBV28
D: TRBD1
length: 13
size: NA
DNA: TGTGCCAGCAGTTTATGGGACAGGCGCGAGCAGTACTTC
CDR3: CASSLWDRREQYF

J: TRBJ2-1
V: TRBV25-1
D: TRBD2
length: 14
size: NA
DNA: TGTGCCAGCAGTGGGCTTAGCGGGAGAAATGAGCAGTTCTTC
CDR3: CASSGLSGRNEQFF

J: TRBJ1-2
V: TRBV11-2
D: NA
length: 15
size: once
DNA: TGTGCCAGCAGCGAATACAGACCTCAAAACTATGGCTACACCTTC
CDR3: CASSEYRPQNYGYTF

J: TRBJ2-1
V: TRBV7-9
D: TRBD1
length: 15
size: NA
DNA: TGTGCCAGTCGCTTCGGCGCACAGGGGGACAATGAGCAGTTCTTC
CDR3: CASRFGAQGDNEQFF

J: TRBJ2-5
V: TRBV15
D: TRBD2
length: 15
size: NA
DNA: TGTGCCACCAGCAGACCTAGCGGGTACCAAGAGACCCAGTACTTC
CDR3: CATSRPSGYQETQYF

J: TRBJ1-5
V: TRBV19
D: TRBD1
length: 16
size: NA
DNA: TGTGCCAGTAGCAGTATATGGGGACAGGGATATCAGCCCCAGCATTTT
CDR3: CASSSIWGQGYQPQHF

J: TRBJ2-1
V: TRBV5-6
D: NA
length: 14
size: NA
DNA: TGTGCCAGCAGCGTGACTAGTTCCGATAGTGAGCAGTTCTTC
CDR3: CASSVTSSDSEQFF

J: TRBJ2-3
V: TRBV7-8
D: NA
length: 15
size: NA
DNA: TGTGCCAGCAGTCGACAGTTAGGGTTCACAGATACGCAGTATTTT
CDR3: CASSRQLGFTDTQYF

J: TRBJ1-1
V: TRBV18
D: TRBD1
length: 14
size: few
DNA: TGTGCCAGCTCACCACCATCAGGGGGCACTGAAGCTTTCTTT
CDR3: CASSPPSGGTEAFF

J: TRBJ1-5
V: TRBV7-8
D: TRBD1
length: 14
size: NA
DNA: TGTGCCAGCAGCTTGACAGGGGTCAATCAGCCCCAGCATTTT
CDR3: CASSLTGVNQPQHF

J: TRBJ2-5
V: TRBV2
D: TRBD2
length: 13
size: NA
DNA: TGTGCCAGCAGTCGAGGGAGGGGAGGTACCCAGTACTTC
CDR3: CASSRGRGGTQYF

J: TRBJ1-6
V: TRBV6-1
D: NA
length: 14
size: NA
DNA: TGTGCCAGCAGTGCAGTCAATTTGAATTCACCCCTCCACTTT
CDR3: CASSAVNLNSPLHF

J: TRBJ1-3
V: TRBV28
D: NA
length: 15
size: NA
DNA: TGTGCCAGCAGCCGCACAGGGACCATCGCTAACACCATATATTTT
CDR3: CASSRTGTIANTIYF